These 7 T cell receptor beta chains were sequenced from one sample in a study of blood T cell repertoires in COVID-19. Data came from immunoSEQ multiplex PCR; TCRdb stores just in-frame clones and leaves some out. The sample records hundreds of thousands of clones, 80% being singletons. Sequencing used PBMCs or T cells enriched from blood (not recorded which). The receptors were sampled from a man aged 25 to 40 with acute COVID-19.

This chain uses TRBV2 with TRBJ1-1, with D possibly matching TRBD1 (6 bases). From germline, CDR1 is SNHLY and CDR2 FYNNEI. This CDR3 has 14 residues. Trimming left V 8 bases short and J 7 bases short, with 20 bases between. CDR3 protein: CASDSLGGGREAFF. The CDR3 bases are TGTGCCAGCGATTCGTTAGGGGGGGGACGTGAAGCTTTCTTT. Full variable domain (missing parts from reference TRBV2 and TRBJ1-1): EPEVTQTPSHQVTQMGQEVILRCVPISNHLYFYWYRQILGQKVEFLVSFYNNEISEKSEIFDDQFSVERPDGSNFTLKIRSTKLEDSAMYFCASDSLGGGREAFFGQGTRLTVV.

Only one count was recorded for this clone. This chain links TRBV29-1 with TRBJ1-6, with a possible D match to TRBD1 (6 bases). V was pared by 4 bases and J by 10 bases, with 14 bases between. Per the germline V gene, CDR1 is SQVTM and CDR2 is ANQGSEA. This CDR3 is 13 amino acids long. The DNA for the CDR3 is TGCAGCGTTGCTGAGGGGGTGACCTCACCCCTCCACTTT. Its translation is CSVAEGVTSPLHF.

The gene calls are TRBV2 and TRBJ1-1; D ambiguous. The V gene lost 4 bases and the J gene lost 0 bases, with 12 bases spanning the gap. Germline loops: CDR1 SNHLY, CDR2 FYNNEI. The CDR3 runs 15 residues. The CDR3 nucleotides read TGTGCCAGCAGTGGCGGTCTAACTATGAACACTGAAGCTTTCTTT. Translated, it gives CASSGGLTMNTEAFF.

This clone was counted ten times or more. V usage is TRBV18 and J usage is TRBJ2-1; 12 bases map to TRBD2. This CDR3 contains 16 residues. The junction had 3 bases not matched to a gene; V was cut back by 3 bases and J by 3 bases. Germline V gene sequence: CDR1 KGHSH, CDR2 LQKENI. CDR3 in DNA: TGTGCCAGCTCACCGACTAGCGGGGGCTTCTACAATGAGCAGTTCTTC. Translation gives CASSPTSGGFYNEQFF.

The chain combines TRBV10-1 with TRBJ1-1, with D tentatively TRBD1 (6 bases). The CDR3 has 13 residues. V shed 6 bases and J shed 0 bases, with 8 bases lying between them. The germline V gene has CDR1 WNHNN and CDR2 SYGVQD (reference sequence). DNA for the CDR3: TGCGCCAGCAGGACAGGTTTGAACACTGAAGCTTTCTTT. It encodes CASRTGLNTEAFF.

The CDR3 DNA is TGTGCCAGCAGTTTCTCGGGAGGACCGAGCTCTGGAAACACCATATATTTT. Protein: CASSFSGGPSSGNTIYF. The V call is TRBV27, the J call TRBJ1-3; the D is unclear. With 3 bases removed from V and 0 bases from J, the gap between germline ends came to 15 bases. Germline V lookup: CDR1 MNHEY, CDR2 SMNVEV (reference sequence). The CDR3 loop spans 17 amino acids.

The chain joins TRBV7-9 to TRBJ2-5; tentative D call: TRBD2 (6 bases). V was clipped by 5 bases and J by 4 bases, with 11 bases between them. Germline V gives CDR1 SEHNR, CDR2 FQNEAQ (reference sequence). This CDR3 spans 13 amino acids. The CDR3 here is CASSVLAGETQYF. The CDR3 DNA reads TGTGCCAGCAGCGTACTAGCAGGAGAGACCCAGTACTTC.